The clone carrying this T cell receptor beta chain was seen at least ten times. The antigen remains undetermined. A junction boundary mismatches the germline segment, possibly from a read error. Germline loops: CDR1 SEHNR, CDR2 FQNEAQ (reference sequence). The CDR3 covers 15 residues. PBMCs stored at -80 C, numbering 2 million, were the origin of the unsorted libraries. The making of cDNA relied on 5'RACE with 10-nucleotide random UMIs. Using its own MiXCR run on the 5' RACE reads, TCRdb lists one record per CDR3 protein. The table shows 54,000 or so distinct CDR3 sequences, with approximately 3.5% occurring only once. The sample belongs to a study of neurological immune-mediated disorders. Broader study findings: When the repertoires were grouped phylogenetically, those of 18 of the 34 multiple sclerosis patients came together in a single cluster of related CDR3 sequences, which points to a possible repertoire-level signature. TCR clonal expansion peaked in HTLV-1-associated myelopathy patients and was lowest in multiple sclerosis patients.

The source of this sequence is a young woman with multiple sclerosis. The sequenced sample was PBMCs. This chain connects TRBV7-9 to TRBJ1-5, with D maybe TRBD1 (5 bases). The CDR3 loop is CASSGARDSNQPQNF. The CDR3 DNA sequence: TGTGCCAGCTCTGGGGCCAGGGATAGCAATCAGCCCCAGAATTTT.